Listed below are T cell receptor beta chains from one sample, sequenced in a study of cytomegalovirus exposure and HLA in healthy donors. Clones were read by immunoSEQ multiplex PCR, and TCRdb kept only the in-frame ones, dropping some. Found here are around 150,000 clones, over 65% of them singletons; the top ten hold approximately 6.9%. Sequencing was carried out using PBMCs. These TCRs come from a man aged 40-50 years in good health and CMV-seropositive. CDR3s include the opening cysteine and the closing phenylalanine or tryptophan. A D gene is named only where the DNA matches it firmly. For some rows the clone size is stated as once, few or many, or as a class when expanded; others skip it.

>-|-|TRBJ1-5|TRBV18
CASSPQGPNQPQHF
TGTGCCAGCTCCCCTCAGGGCCCCAATCAGCCCCAGCATTTT
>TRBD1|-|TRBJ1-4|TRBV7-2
CASGQVRGGLFF
TGTGCCAGCGGACAGGTGCGTGGTGGCCTGTTTTTT
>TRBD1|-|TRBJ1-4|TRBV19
CASKTGGLATNEKLFF
TGTGCCAGTAAAACAGGGGGCTTGGCAACTAATGAAAAACTGTTTTTT
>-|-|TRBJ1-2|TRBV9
CASSFGEGVGGYTF
TGTGCCAGCAGTTTCGGGGAGGGGGTTGGTGGCTACACCTTC
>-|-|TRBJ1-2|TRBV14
CASSQNQRGDGYTF
TGTGCCAGCAGCCAGAACCAGCGGGGGGATGGCTACACCTTC
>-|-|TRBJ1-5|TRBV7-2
CASSLFEEQPQHF
TGTGCCAGCAGCTTATTCGAGGAGCAGCCCCAGCATTTT
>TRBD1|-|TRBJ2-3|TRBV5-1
CASSLPTGTEADTQYF
TGCGCCAGCAGCTTGCCCACCGGGACAGAGGCAGATACGCAGTATTTT
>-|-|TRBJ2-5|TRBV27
CASSWSSQETQYF
TGTGCCAGCAGTTGGTCTAGCCAAGAGACCCAGTACTTC
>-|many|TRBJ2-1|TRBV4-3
CASSQGPIAERTYNEQFF
TGCGCCAGCAGCCAAGGCCCTATAGCGGAGAGAACCTACAATGAGCAGTTCTTC
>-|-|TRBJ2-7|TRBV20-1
CSATQIEQYF
TGCAGTGCTACCCAGATCGAGCAGTACTTC
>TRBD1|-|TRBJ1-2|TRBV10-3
CAISERRGQGATSNYGYTF
TGTGCCATCAGTGAGCGGAGGGGGCAGGGGGCCACCTCTAACTATGGCTACACCTTC